This T cell receptor (beta chain) was observed in a study of identical twins. Using its own MiXCR run on the 5' RACE reads, TCRdb lists one record per CDR3 protein. The repertoire holds 650,000 to 750,000 distinct CDR3 sequences, with over 20% as singletons. Concerning this clonotype itself: Its antigen is undetermined.

V lost 5 bases and J lost 5; bases outside the gene matches: 6. CDR3 size: 15 residues. The germline V gene encodes CDR1 SGDLS and CDR2 YYNGEE. General study findings and limits: The models gave estimates that fell short of the out-of-frame TCR alpha sharing seen in monozygotic twins.

The sample also formed part of further work on T cells expressing NK-cell markers.

Sequencing was performed on PBMCs. The source is a woman aged 18-35 years in good health. V usage is TRBV9 and J usage is TRBJ2-1, with 11 positions matching TRBD1. CDR3 region: CASRGDRGFHNEQFF. The CDR3 DNA reads TGTGCCAGCAGGGGGGACAGGGGGTTCCACAATGAGCAGTTCTTC. Full variable domain (rest looked up from reference TRBV9 and TRBJ2-1): DSGVTQTPKHLITATGQRVTLRCSPRSGDLSVYWYQQSLDQGLQFLIQYYNGEERAKGNILERFSAQQFPDLHSELNLSSLELGDSALYFCASRGDRGFHNEQFFGPGTRLTVL.